Below are 14 T cell receptor beta chains sequenced from a single sample in a study of T cell repertoires in cytomegalovirus infection. TCRdb recomputed calls from the reads with MiXCR, one row per CDR3 protein. Here the sample spans under 300,000 distinct CDR3 sequences, about 17% being singletons. Sequenced material: CD8+ T cells from PBMCs. These receptors were obtained from a human donor in good health (CMV status not recorded). Some clones in this sample may be carry-over from other donors' samples.

In this sample, this clonotype turned up many times. The J gene is TRBJ2-7, the V gene TRBV6-1; D is perhaps TRBD1 (6 bases). Germline assignment: CDR1 MNHNS and CDR2 SASEGT. Trimming left V 10 bases short and J 2 bases short, with 24 bases between. The CDR3 is 16 amino acids. This CDR3 reads CATQPYRDTGPYEQYF. CDR3 DNA: TGTGCCACCCAACCCTACCGGGACACAGGACCCTACGAGCAGTACTTC.

This clonotype was seen ten or more times. The rearrangement uses TRBV27 and TRBJ2-5, with TRBD2 as a possible D gene (6 bases). V shed 10 bases and J shed 5 bases, with 20 bases lying between them. CDR1 is MNHEY, CDR2 SMNVEV, per germline (reference sequence). CDR3 length: 14 residues. DNA of the CDR3: TGTGCCACCTCCCTATCCGGGAGTGAGGAGACCCAGTACTTC. This sequence encodes CATSLSGSEETQYF.

This clonotype was found many times. The chain joins TRBV28 to TRBJ1-1, with D perhaps TRBD1 (5 bases). The CDR3 is 15 residues long. Germline-derived CDR1 and CDR2 are MDHEN and SYDVKM. Trimming pared 6 bases from V and 1 base from J, leaving 15 bases between. CDR3 protein: CASRWDFGANTEAFF. DNA for the CDR3: TGTGCCAGCAGGTGGGACTTTGGGGCGAACACTGAAGCTTTCTTT.

In this sample, this clonotype turned up many times. This chain links TRBV14 with TRBJ1-1; the D gene is possibly TRBD1 (5 bases). The CDR3 length is 16 residues. The V end lost 6 bases, the J end lost 3 bases, and 20 bases lay between the germline ends. In germline, CDR1 is SGHDN, CDR2 FVKESK. The CDR3: CASRQYKQWGDTEAFF. As DNA, the CDR3 is TGTGCCAGCAGGCAATATAAACAATGGGGGGACACTGAAGCTTTCTTT.

A few counts support this clonotype. The rearrangement joins TRBV7-6 to TRBJ2-3; D unresolved. The CDR3 consists of 15 residues. V was trimmed by 1 base and J by 5 bases, leaving 13 bases between them. Germline CDR1 reads SGHVS; CDR2 reads FNYEAQ. The CDR3 loop is CASSLDWGSVDTQYF. Written as DNA, the CDR3 is TGTGCCAGCAGCTTAGATTGGGGTTCGGTAGATACGCAGTATTTT.

The table lists this clonotype with a few counts. V is TRBV11-2 and J is TRBJ2-2, with a weak D call TRBD1 (5 bases). The germline V and J ends were trimmed by 0 bases and 1 base, with 18 bases remaining between them. The CDR3 consists of 19 residues. Germline assignment: CDR1 SGHAT and CDR2 FQNNGV. The CDR3 region has the DNA TGTGCCAGCAGCTTAGATGGTGGACAACCCATTATGAACACCGGGGAGCTGTTTTTT. This translates into CASSLDGGQPIMNTGELFF.

The sample holds a few counts of this clonotype. V usage is TRBV6-1 and J usage is TRBJ2-7; TRBD2 is a possible D gene (5 bases). Germline CDR1 and CDR2: MNHNS and SASEGT. The ends were cut back, 0 bases at V and 0 bases at J, with 15 bases in the middle. This CDR3 contains 17 residues. The CDR3 loop reads CASSEASYTGSSYEQYF. In nucleotides, the CDR3 is TGTGCCAGCAGTGAAGCGTCATACACGGGGAGCTCCTACGAGCAGTACTTC.

In DNA form, the CDR3 reads TGTGCCAGCAGCCAAGATCAGGGAGCTCGGGTCGGCTACACCTTC. The encoded protein is CASSQDQGARVGYTF. This chain uses TRBV3-1 with TRBJ1-2; possible D gene TRBD1, 5 bases. The CDR3 has 15 residues. V was pared by 0 bases and J by 8 bases, with 16 bases between. From germline, CDR1 is LGHDT and CDR2 YNNKEL (reference sequence).

This clonotype was seen many times. The V call is TRBV7-9, the J call TRBJ2-4; D is possibly TRBD2 (5 bases). This CDR3 contains 12 residues. The V gene lost 1 base and the J gene lost 9 bases, with 7 bases spanning the gap. Germline CDR1 is SEHNR and CDR2 is FQNEAQ (reference sequence). DNA for the CDR3: TGTGCCAGCAGCTTAGACGGAGGCATTCAGTACTTC. Encoded protein: CASSLDGGIQYF.

V is TRBV11-2 and J is TRBJ2-7; no clear D gene. Trimming took off 0 bases at V and 3 bases at J, with 6 bases between the two ends. The length of the CDR3 is 13 residues. Per the germline V gene, CDR1 is SGHAT and CDR2 is FQNNGV. CDR3 protein: CASSLDLFYEQYF. The CDR3 DNA follows: TGTGCCAGCAGCTTAGATCTATTCTACGAGCAGTACTTC.

There are many counts of this clonotype. V gene TRBV7-9 combines with J gene TRBJ1-1; D remains ambiguous. Germline V CDR1 and CDR2: SEHNR, FQNEAQ (reference sequence). V lost 4 bases, J lost 3 bases, and 12 bases lay in between. This CDR3 contains 14 residues. The CDR3, as DNA: TGTGCCAGCAGCTCCCACCATAGAGACACTGAAGCTTTCTTT. As protein: CASSSHHRDTEAFF.

This clonotype showed up many times. This chain joins TRBV29-1 and TRBJ2-7; 7 bases map to TRBD1. Losses at the gene ends were 5 bases for V and 2 bases for J; bases not matched to a gene: 9. There are 14 residues in the CDR3. In germline, CDR1 is SQVTM, CDR2 ANQGSEA. CDR3: CSVLQGWSPYEQYF. CDR3 in DNA: TGCAGCGTTCTACAGGGGTGGAGTCCCTACGAGCAGTACTTC.

In its sample, this clonotype was seen many times. This chain joins TRBV7-6 and TRBJ2-1; 12 nucleotides match TRBD2. Germline V gene sequence: CDR1 SGHVS, CDR2 FNYEAQ. Germline trimming cut 5 bases from V and 5 bases from J; bases unmatched to any gene: 4. The CDR3 is made up of 15 amino acids. The CDR3 DNA is TGTGCCAGCAGCAAGCTAGCGGGGGGGGACAATGAGCAGTTCTTC. Amino acid sequence: CASSKLAGGDNEQFF.

This clonotype was counted at least ten times. One end of the junction is discordant with germline, which a read error may explain. The genes are TRBV7-2 and TRBJ2-3, with TRBD1 identical over 8 bases. Germline V gene data show CDR1 as SGHTA and CDR2 as FQGNSA. CDR3 length: 16 residues. The CDR3 region has the DNA TGTGCCAGCAACTTATCTGGCAGGGGGCGCACAGATACGCAGTATTTT. Translating it yields CASNLSGRGRTDTQYF.